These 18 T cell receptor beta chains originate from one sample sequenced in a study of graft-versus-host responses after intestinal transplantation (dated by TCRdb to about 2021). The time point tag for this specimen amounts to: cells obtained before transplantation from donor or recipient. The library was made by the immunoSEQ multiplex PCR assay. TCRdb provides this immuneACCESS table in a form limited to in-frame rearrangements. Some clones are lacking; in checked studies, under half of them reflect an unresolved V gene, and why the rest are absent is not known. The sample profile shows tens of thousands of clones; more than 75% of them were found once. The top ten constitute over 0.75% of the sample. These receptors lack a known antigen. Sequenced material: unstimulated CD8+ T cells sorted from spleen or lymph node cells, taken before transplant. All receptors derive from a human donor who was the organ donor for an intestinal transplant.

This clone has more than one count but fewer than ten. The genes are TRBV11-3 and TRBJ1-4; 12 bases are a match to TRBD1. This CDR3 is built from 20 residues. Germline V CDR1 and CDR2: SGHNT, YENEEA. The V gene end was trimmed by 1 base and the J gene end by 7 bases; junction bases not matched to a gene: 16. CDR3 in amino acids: CASSLVVTGTGGALAEKLFF. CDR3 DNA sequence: TGTGCCAGCAGCTTAGTCGTTACCGGGACAGGGGGCGCCTTGGCTGAAAAACTGTTTTTT.

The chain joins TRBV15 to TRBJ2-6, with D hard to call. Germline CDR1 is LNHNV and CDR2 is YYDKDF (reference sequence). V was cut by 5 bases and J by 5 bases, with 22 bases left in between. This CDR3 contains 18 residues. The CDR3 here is CATSVAKGVTSRANVLTF. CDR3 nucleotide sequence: TGTGCCACCAGCGTGGCAAAAGGTGTGACAAGTCGGGCCAACGTCCTGACTTTC. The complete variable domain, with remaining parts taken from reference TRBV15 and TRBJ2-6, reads DAMVIQNPRYQVTQFGKPVTLSCSQTLNHNVMYWYQQKSSQAPKLLFHYYDKDFNNEADTPDNFQSRRPNTSFCFLDIRSPGLGDTAMYLCATSVAKGVTSRANVLTFGAGSRLTVL.

The CDR3 reads CASSAGTGGYEQYF. CDR3 bases: TGCGCCAGCAGTGCCGGGACAGGGGGATACGAGCAGTACTTC. V gene TRBV10-1 combines with J gene TRBJ2-7; 11 bases map to TRBD1. J gave up 4 bases and V 4 bases, and 3 bases lay outside the gene matches. Looked up from germline, CDR1 is WNHNN and CDR2 is SYGVQD (reference sequence). This CDR3 is built from 14 residues.

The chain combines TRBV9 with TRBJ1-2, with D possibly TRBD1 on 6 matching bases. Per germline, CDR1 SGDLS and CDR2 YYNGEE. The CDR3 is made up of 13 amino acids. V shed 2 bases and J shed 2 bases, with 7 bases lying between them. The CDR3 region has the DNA TGTGCCAGCAGCGTGGGACAAAACTATGGCTACACCTTC. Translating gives CASSVGQNYGYTF.

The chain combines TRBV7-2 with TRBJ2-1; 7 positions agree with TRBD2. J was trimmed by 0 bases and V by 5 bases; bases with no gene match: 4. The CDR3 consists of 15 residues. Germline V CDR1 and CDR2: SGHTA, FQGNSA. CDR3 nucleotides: TGTGCCAGCAGCCCGACTAGCAGCTCCTACAATGAGCAGTTCTTC. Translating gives CASSPTSSSYNEQFF.

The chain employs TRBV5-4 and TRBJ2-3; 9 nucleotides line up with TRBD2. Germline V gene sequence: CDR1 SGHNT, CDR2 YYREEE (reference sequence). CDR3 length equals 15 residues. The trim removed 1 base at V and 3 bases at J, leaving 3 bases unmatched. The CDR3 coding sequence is TGTGCCAGCAGCTTGCGCGGGAGGGCTACAGATACGCAGTATTTT. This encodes CASSLRGRATDTQYF.

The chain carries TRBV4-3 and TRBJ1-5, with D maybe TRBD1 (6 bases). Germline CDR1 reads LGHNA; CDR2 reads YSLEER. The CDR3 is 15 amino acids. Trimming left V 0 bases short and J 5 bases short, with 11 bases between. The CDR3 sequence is CASSQDRTAYQPQHF. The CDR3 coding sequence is TGCGCCAGCAGCCAAGATAGGACAGCCTATCAGCCCCAGCATTTT.

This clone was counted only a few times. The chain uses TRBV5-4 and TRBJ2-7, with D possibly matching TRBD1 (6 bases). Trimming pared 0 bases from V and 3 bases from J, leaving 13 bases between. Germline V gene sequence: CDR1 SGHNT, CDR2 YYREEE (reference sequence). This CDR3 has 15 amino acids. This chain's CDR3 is CASSLGWTAYYEQYF. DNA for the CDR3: TGTGCCAGCAGCTTGGGGTGGACAGCCTACTACGAGCAGTACTTC.

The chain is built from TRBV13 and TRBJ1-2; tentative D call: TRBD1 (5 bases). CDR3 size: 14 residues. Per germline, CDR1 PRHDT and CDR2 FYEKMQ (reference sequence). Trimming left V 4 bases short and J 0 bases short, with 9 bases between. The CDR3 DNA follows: TGTGCCAGCAGCTCCAGAGGGGCTAACTATGGCTACACCTTC. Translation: CASSSRGANYGYTF. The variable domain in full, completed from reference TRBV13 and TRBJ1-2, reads AAGVIQSPRHLIKEKRETATLKCYPIPRHDTVYWYQQGPGQDPQFLISFYEKMQSDKGSIPDRFSAQQFSDYHSELNMSSLELGDSALYFCASSSRGANYGYTFGSGTRLTVV.

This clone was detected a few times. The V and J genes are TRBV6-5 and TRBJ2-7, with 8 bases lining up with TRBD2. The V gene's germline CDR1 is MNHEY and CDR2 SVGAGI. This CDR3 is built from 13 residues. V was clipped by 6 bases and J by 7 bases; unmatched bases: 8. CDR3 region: CASRSGPGGEQYF. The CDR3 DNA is TGTGCCAGCAGGTCGGGGCCGGGGGGGGAGCAGTACTTC.

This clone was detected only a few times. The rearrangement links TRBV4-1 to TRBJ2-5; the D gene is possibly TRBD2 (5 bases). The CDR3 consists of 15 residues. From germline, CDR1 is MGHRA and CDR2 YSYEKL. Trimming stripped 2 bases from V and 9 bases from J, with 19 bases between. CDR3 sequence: CASSQPGGGPGAQYF. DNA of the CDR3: TGCGCCAGCAGCCAACCGGGCGGCGGGCCCGGGGCCCAGTACTTC.

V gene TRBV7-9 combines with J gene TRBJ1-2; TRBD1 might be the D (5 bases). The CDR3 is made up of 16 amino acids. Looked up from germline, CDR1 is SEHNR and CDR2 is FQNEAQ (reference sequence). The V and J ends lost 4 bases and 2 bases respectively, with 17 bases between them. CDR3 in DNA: TGTGCCAGCAGCTCGCCCGGACAACCCCTGAACTATGGCTACACCTTC. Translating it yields CASSSPGQPLNYGYTF.

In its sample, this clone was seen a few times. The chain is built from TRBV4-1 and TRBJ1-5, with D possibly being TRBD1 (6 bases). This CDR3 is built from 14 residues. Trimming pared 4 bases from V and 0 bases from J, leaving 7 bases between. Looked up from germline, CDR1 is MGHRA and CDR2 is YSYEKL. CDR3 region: CASSRGPSNQPQHF. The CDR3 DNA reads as TGCGCCAGCAGCCGGGGGCCTAGCAATCAGCCCCAGCATTTT.

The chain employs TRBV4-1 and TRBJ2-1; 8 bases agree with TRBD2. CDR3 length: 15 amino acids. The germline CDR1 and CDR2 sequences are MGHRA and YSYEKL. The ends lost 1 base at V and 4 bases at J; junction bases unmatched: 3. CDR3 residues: CASSQGRGGYNEQFF. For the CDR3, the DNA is TGCGCCAGCAGCCAAGGTCGGGGGGGTTACAATGAGCAGTTCTTC.

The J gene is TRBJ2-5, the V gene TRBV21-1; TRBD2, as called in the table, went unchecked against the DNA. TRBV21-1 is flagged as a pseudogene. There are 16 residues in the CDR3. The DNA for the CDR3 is TGTGCCAGCACTCCCGCTCGGTCTGGACTGGAGGAGACCCAGTACTTC. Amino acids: CASTPARSGLEETQYF.

For the CDR3, the DNA is TGCGCCAGCAGCCAAGATTGGGGAGAGGGAGCTAACTATGGCTACACCTTC. Protein sequence: CASSQDWGEGANYGYTF. The rearrangement uses TRBV4-1 and TRBJ1-2; D is undetermined. Trimming removed 0 bases from V and 0 bases from J, with 14 bases in between. CDR3 length: 17 residues. Germline values: CDR1 MGHRA, CDR2 YSYEKL.

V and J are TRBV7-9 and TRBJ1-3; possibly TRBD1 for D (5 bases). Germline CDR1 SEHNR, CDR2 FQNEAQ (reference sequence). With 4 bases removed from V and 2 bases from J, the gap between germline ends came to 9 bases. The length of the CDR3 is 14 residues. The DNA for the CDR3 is TGTGCCAGCAGCTCCCCGGGGGCTGGAAACACCATATATTTT. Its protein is CASSSPGAGNTIYF.

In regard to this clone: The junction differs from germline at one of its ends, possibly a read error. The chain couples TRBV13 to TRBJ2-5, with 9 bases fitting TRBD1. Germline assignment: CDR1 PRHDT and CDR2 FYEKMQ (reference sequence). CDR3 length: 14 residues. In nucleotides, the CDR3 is TGTGCCAGCAGCTTAGGCCTAACAGGGGGCGTAGTAGACTTC. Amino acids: CASSLGLTGGVVDF.